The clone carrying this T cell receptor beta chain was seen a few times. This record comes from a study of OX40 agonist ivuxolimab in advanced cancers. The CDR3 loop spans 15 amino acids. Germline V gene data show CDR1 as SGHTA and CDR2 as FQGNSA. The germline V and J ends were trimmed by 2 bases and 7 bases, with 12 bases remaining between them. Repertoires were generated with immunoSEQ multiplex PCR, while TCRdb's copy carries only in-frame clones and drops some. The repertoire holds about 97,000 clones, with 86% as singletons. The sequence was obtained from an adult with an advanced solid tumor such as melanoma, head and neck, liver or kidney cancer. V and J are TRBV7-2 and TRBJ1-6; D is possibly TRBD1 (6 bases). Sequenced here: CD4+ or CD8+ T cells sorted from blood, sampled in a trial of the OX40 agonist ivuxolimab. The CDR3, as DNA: TGTGCCAGCAGCTTAACGGGGGCCCTCAATTCACCCCTCCACTTT. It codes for CASSLTGALNSPLHF.